A single sample is the source of the 3 T cell receptor beta chains below, sequenced in a study of regulatory T cells in long-lasting Graves disease. The authors built TCR beta libraries using iRepertoire HTBI primers and Arm-PCR of CDR3 regions. TCRdb re-called the multiplex PCR reads with MiXCR, one entry per CDR3 protein. Here the sample spans approximately 310,000 distinct CDR3 sequences, about 18% being singletons. The time point denotes: newly diagnosed GD, antithyroid drugs for less than 3 months. There was RNA extracted from PBMCs, and the TCR library was made from it. This sample comprised peripheral blood mononuclear cells (PBMCs), obtained at new diagnosis, from a patient treated with antithyroid drugs. All receptors come from a female donor with Graves disease.

This clonotype was counted at least ten times. This sequence joins TRBV2 and TRBJ2-7; 9 bases agree with TRBD1. The ends lost 4 bases at V and 0 bases at J; junction bases unmatched: 10. CDR3 length: 17 residues. Germline values: CDR1 SNHLY, CDR2 FYNNEI. The CDR3 DNA follows: TGTGCCAGCAGTGGCCCAGGGACAGGGAGGGGCTCCTACGAGCAGTACTTC. It encodes CASSGPGTGRGSYEQYF.

This clonotype has at least ten counts. The genes are TRBV28 and TRBJ2-1, with D uncertain. CDR3 length equals 15 residues. Germline V lookup: CDR1 MDHEN, CDR2 SYDVKM. Trimming left V 5 bases short and J 3 bases short, with 14 bases between. CDR3 region: CASSPRRRVYNEQFF. For the CDR3, the DNA is TGTGCCAGCAGTCCCCGGAGAAGAGTCTACAATGAGCAGTTCTTC.

This clonotype was detected only a few times. The V call is TRBV6-4, the J call TRBJ2-3; D not resolved. The germline V gene has CDR1 MRHNA and CDR2 SNTAGT. The V end was cut by 0 bases, the J end by 8 bases, with 9 bases between. The CDR3 consists of 13 residues. CDR3 protein: CASSDSSYGTQYF. For the CDR3, the DNA is TGTGCCAGCAGTGACTCCTCTTACGGTACGCAGTATTTT.